This T cell receptor (beta chain) derives from a study of cytomegalovirus exposure and HLA in healthy donors. Turning to the study itself: The 90 to 150 validation repertoires, a later analysis reported, used the same platform as the roughly 730 repertoires from the first cohort.

Overall study results and limits: Investigators reported 150 to 200 TCR beta chains as tied to cytomegalovirus. The TCR clusters that emerged in the first cohort tended, a later analysis found, to co-occur in the 95 to 150 validation repertoires.

While the first cohort had 700 or so subjects, the donors belonged to the separate validation cohort of more than 95 subjects. Libraries were prepared by immunoSEQ multiplex PCR; TCRdb keeps only in-frame clonotypes and omits some of them. The sample includes under 75,000 clones, about 82% seen only once; the top ten take around 3%. Trimming shortened V by 6 bases and J by 1 base, and 15 bases separated the two germline ends. CDR1 SSHAT and CDR2 FNYEAQ come from the germline V gene (reference sequence). The CDR3 loop spans 15 amino acids. A remark on this clone: The target antigen is unknown.

The chain carries TRBV7-7 and TRBJ2-5; unclear D gene. Material: PBMCs. This sequence originates from a man between 25 and 39 years old in good health and CMV-seronegative. CDR3 sequence reads: CASSKFSRFQETQYF. The CDR3 bases are TGTGCCAGCAGTAAATTTTCCAGGTTCCAAGAGACCCAGTACTTC.